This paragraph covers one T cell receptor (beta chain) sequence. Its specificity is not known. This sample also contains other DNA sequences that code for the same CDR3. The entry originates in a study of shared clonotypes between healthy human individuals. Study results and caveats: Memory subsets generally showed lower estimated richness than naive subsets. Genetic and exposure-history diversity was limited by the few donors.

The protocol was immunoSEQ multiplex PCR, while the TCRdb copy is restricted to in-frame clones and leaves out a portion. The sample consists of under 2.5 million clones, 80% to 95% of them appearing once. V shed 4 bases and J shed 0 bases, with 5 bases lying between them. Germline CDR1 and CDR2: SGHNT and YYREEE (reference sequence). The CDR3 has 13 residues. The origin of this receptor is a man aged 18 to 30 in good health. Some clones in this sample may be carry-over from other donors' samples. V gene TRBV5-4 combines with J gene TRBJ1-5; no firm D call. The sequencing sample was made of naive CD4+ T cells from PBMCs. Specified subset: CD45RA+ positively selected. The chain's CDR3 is CASSQDSNQPQHF. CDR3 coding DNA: TGTGCCAGCAGCCAGGATAGCAATCAGCCCCAGCATTTT.